The 28 T cell receptor beta chains reported below all come from one sample, sequenced in a study of radiotherapy plus CTLA-4 blockade in lung cancer. Profiling relied on immunoSEQ multiplex PCR, and the TCRdb table lists in-frame clones only, not all of them. The table records over 15,000 clones, roughly 86% of them present only once. The source material was peripheral blood, sampled from a patient treated with radiotherapy plus ipilimumab. These receptors originate from a human donor with non-small cell lung cancer whose response to radiotherapy plus ipilimumab could not be evaluated.

The genes are TRBV5-1 and TRBJ2-5; 8 bases map to TRBD2. Germline lookup yields CDR1 SGHRS and CDR2 YFSETQ. With V trimmed by 1 base and J by 4 bases, 21 bases remained unmatched. The CDR3 is 20 amino acids. CDR3 DNA sequence: TGCGCCAGCAGCTTGAATGCCCCGTCGGCCTTGGGACTAGATGGAGAGACCCAGTACTTC. Translated, it gives CASSLNAPSALGLDGETQYF.

This clone was picked up a small number of times. V is TRBV2 and J is TRBJ1-2; D remains unclear. The CDR3 is 13 amino acids. V lost 3 bases and J lost 4, with 9 bases in between. The V gene's germline CDR1 is SNHLY and CDR2 FYNNEI. CDR3 bases: TGTGCCAGCAGTGACGCACAGAGCTATGGCTACACCTTC. Translating gives CASSDAQSYGYTF.

DNA of the CDR3: TGTGCCAGCAGCTACCAAGGATGGGGCACCCCACCAGATACGCAGTATTTT. It yields the protein CASSYQGWGTPPDTQYF. This chain connects TRBV7-8 to TRBJ2-3; D possibly corresponds to TRBD1 (5 bases). Germline-derived CDR1 and CDR2 are SGHVS and FQNEAQ. This CDR3 contains 17 residues. The ends were cut back, 4 bases at V and 4 bases at J, with 21 bases in the middle.

The rearrangement joins TRBV4-3 to TRBJ2-7; D might be TRBD1 (6 bases). Looked up from germline, CDR1 is LGHNA and CDR2 is YSLEER. The V end lost 0 bases, the J end lost 2 bases, and 11 bases lay between the germline ends. The CDR3 is 15 residues long. The CDR3 DNA sequence: TGCGCCAGCAGCCAAGAACTGACAGGCCCCTACGAGCAGTACTTC. Protein: CASSQELTGPYEQYF.

The CDR3 loop is CASSSGGGEAFF. The DNA for the CDR3 is TGTGCCAGCAGCTCCGGGGGGGGTGAAGCTTTCTTT. The rearrangement uses TRBV7-9 and TRBJ1-1, with a possible D match to TRBD1 (5 bases). Trimming cost V 4 bases and J 7 bases, with 10 bases left between them. The CDR3 spans 12 residues. Germline V gene lookup returns CDR1 SEHNR and CDR2 FQNEAQ (reference sequence).

The chain combines TRBV5-1 with TRBJ1-1; possibly TRBD1 for D (5 bases). Per germline, CDR1 SGHRS and CDR2 YFSETQ. CDR3 length: 12 residues. Trimming removed 1 base at V and 7 bases at J, with 8 bases between. The CDR3 loop is CASSLQGGEAFF. The CDR3 DNA sequence: TGCGCCAGCAGCTTGCAGGGAGGTGAAGCTTTCTTT.

This chain uses TRBV5-4 with TRBJ2-2; 11 nucleotides match TRBD2. CDR1 is SGHNT, CDR2 YYREEE, per germline (reference sequence). V trimming: 5 bases; J trimming: 4 bases; junction bases outside the gene matches: 4. The CDR3 has 15 amino acids. The CDR3 sequence: CASSPTSGGTGELFF. In DNA, the CDR3 is TGTGCCAGCAGTCCCACTAGCGGGGGCACCGGGGAGCTGTTTTTT.

This chain connects TRBV6-6 to TRBJ1-4; no clear D. V was trimmed by 8 bases and J by 0 bases, leaving 7 bases between them. CDR3 length equals 13 residues. Germline loops: CDR1 MNHNY, CDR2 SVGAGI (reference sequence). DNA for the CDR3: TGTGCCAGCCAGGTTACAACTAATGAAAAACTGTTTTTT. It codes for CASQVTTNEKLFF.

The chain recombines TRBV6-5 with TRBJ1-3; D not certain. This CDR3 region has 16 residues. V shed 2 bases and J shed 0 bases, with 11 bases lying between them. CDR1 MNHEY and CDR2 SVGAGI come from the germline V gene. The DNA for the CDR3 is TGTGCCAGCAGTTACGGGTATACTAGCTCTGGAAACACCATATATTTT. Translation gives CASSYGYTSSGNTIYF.

This CDR3 reads CASSVRTSGTYEQYF. The CDR3 nucleotides read TGCGCCAGCAGTGTGAGGACTAGCGGAACCTACGAGCAGTACTTC. This sequence joins TRBV10-1 and TRBJ2-7, with 10 bases fitting TRBD2. The trim removed 4 bases at V and 2 bases at J, leaving 5 bases unmatched. The CDR3 is made up of 15 amino acids. CDR1 is WNHNN, CDR2 SYGVQD, per germline (reference sequence).

This chain's CDR3 is CASSPTGGSYEQYF. The CDR3 DNA is TGTGCCAGCAGCCCCACAGGGGGCTCCTACGAGCAGTACTTC. The chain joins TRBV6-4 to TRBJ2-5, with 8 positions matching TRBD1. TRBJ2-7 matches the DNA end more closely, so the J call is doubtful. The CDR3 has 14 amino acids. Per germline, CDR1 MRHNA and CDR2 SNTAGT.

In regard to this clone: Other DNA sequences in this sample translate to the same CDR3. V usage is TRBV5-4 and J usage is TRBJ2-7, with a possible D match to TRBD2 (6 bases). Trimming cost V 4 bases and J 3 bases, with 20 bases left between them. The length of the CDR3 is 16 residues. Germline values: CDR1 SGHNT, CDR2 YYREEE (reference sequence). CDR3 coding DNA: TGTGCCAGCAGCCCTGGAGGGGCAGGAATCCGCTACGAGCAGTACTTC. Translation: CASSPGGAGIRYEQYF.

This chain joins TRBV4-1 and TRBJ2-3; TRBD2 matches at 9 bases. Trimming cost V 7 bases and J 3 bases; bases outside gene matches: 5. Germline V lookup: CDR1 MGHRA, CDR2 YSYEKL. The CDR3 loop spans 14 amino acids. CDR3 in DNA: TGCGCCAGCAACCCCAGCGGGAGGACAGATACGCAGTATTTT. Translated: CASNPSGRTDTQYF.

The chain is built from TRBV19 and TRBJ1-6; 7 bases are a match to TRBD1. Germline V lookup: CDR1 LNHDA, CDR2 SQIVND (reference sequence). The CDR3 totals 14 residues. The V gene end was trimmed by 7 bases and the J gene end by 7 bases; junction bases not matched to a gene: 7. CDR3 residues: CASKDDRVNSPLHF. CDR3 sequence (DNA): TGTGCCAGTAAGGATGACAGGGTGAATTCACCCCTCCACTTT.

The rearrangement joins TRBV18 to TRBJ1-3; D may be TRBD1 (5 bases). V was trimmed by 6 bases and J by 0 bases, leaving 12 bases between them. CDR1 is KGHSH, CDR2 LQKENI, per germline. The CDR3 sequence is 15 residues long. CDR3 sequence reads: CASSSDKSSGNTIYF. The DNA of the CDR3 is TGTGCCAGCTCTTCGGACAAGAGCTCTGGAAACACCATATATTTT.

J is TRBJ1-4 and V is TRBV23-1; D call uncertain. Being an ORF, TRBV23-1 has a function that is uncertain. The CDR3 covers 17 residues. Trimming removed 4 bases from V and 3 bases from J, with 18 bases in between. CDR3 loop: CASSLPHGESSNEKLFF. The CDR3 DNA sequence: TGCGCCAGCAGTCTCCCTCACGGGGAGTCGTCTAATGAAAAACTGTTTTTT.

This clone is a singleton in its sample. The V gene is TRBV6-4, the J gene TRBJ2-5; D gene ambiguous. Germline V gene sequence: CDR1 MRHNA, CDR2 SNTAGT. Between the trimmed V and J ends, which lost 6 bases and 1 base, there was a span of 9 bases. The CDR3 is 13 amino acids. The CDR3 loop reads CASSVSLQETQYF. Written as DNA, the CDR3 is TGTGCCAGCAGCGTGAGCCTCCAAGAGACCCAGTACTTC.

This clone was picked up a small number of times. CDR3 nucleotide sequence: TGCAGCGTTGAAGTCGGGGTGGGGGGTTTAGGAGCTTTCTTT. As protein: CSVEVGVGGLGAFF. The genes are TRBV29-1 and TRBJ1-1, with a tentative D call TRBD1 (5 bases). V was pared by 1 base and J by 10 bases, with 19 bases between. Germline CDR1 and CDR2: SQVTM and ANQGSEA. The CDR3 sequence is 14 residues long.

About this clone itself: Other DNA variants within this sample encode the same CDR3. The chain employs TRBV5-1 and TRBJ2-1; 11 nucleotides align to TRBD2. V dropped 4 bases and J dropped 13; count of bases not matched to a gene: 13. Germline V CDR1 and CDR2: SGHRS, YFSETQ. The CDR3 has 15 residues. The CDR3 DNA is TGCGCCAGCAGCCCCCTAGCGGGGGGCCCCAGGGATCAGTTCTTC. Encoded protein: CASSPLAGGPRDQFF. Variable domain in full (rest from reference TRBV5-1 and TRBJ2-1): KAGVTQTPRYLIKTRGQQVTLSCSPISGHRSVSWYQQTPGQGLQFLFEYFSETQRNKGNFPGRFSGRQFSNSRSEMNVSTLELGDSALYLCASSPLAGGPRDQFFGPGTRLTVL.

The rearrangement links TRBV11-2 to TRBJ2-2, with 7 bases that match TRBD1. Germline-derived CDR1 and CDR2 are SGHAT and FQNNGV. The CDR3 has 16 residues. J was trimmed by 9 bases and V by 1 base; bases with no gene match: 11. The DNA for the CDR3 is TGTGCCAGCAGCTTAGGACAGGGCCCTACTAAAAGGGAGCTGTTTTTT. This codes for CASSLGQGPTKRELFF. Complete variable domain (other parts from reference TRBV11-2 and TRBJ2-2): EAGVAQSPRYKIIEKRQSVAFWCNPISGHATLYWYQQILGQGPKLLIQFQNNGVVDDSQLPKDRFSAERLKGVDSTLKIQPAKLEDSAVYLCASSLGQGPTKRELFFGEGSRLTVL.

The J gene is TRBJ2-1, the V gene TRBV5-4; no reliable D call. Germline V gene data show CDR1 as SGHNT and CDR2 as YYREEE (reference sequence). The CDR3 sequence is 15 residues long. Trimming shortened V by 0 bases and J by 5 bases, and 12 bases separated the two germline ends. CDR3 DNA sequence: TGTGCCAGCAGCTTGGGGCTCTTACGTGACAATGAGCAGTTCTTC. Amino acid sequence: CASSLGLLRDNEQFF.

The rearrangement links TRBV7-6 to TRBJ2-5; TRBD2 might be the D (5 bases). Trimming stripped 0 bases from V and 4 bases from J, with 15 bases between. The CDR3 has 16 residues. Germline-derived CDR1 and CDR2 are SGHVS and FNYEAQ. The CDR3 DNA reads TGTGCCAGCAGCTTAGCGCGAGGGAGTTTGGCAGAGACCCAGTACTTC. Its protein product is CASSLARGSLAETQYF. The complete variable domain, with remaining parts taken from reference TRBV7-6 and TRBJ2-5, reads GAGVSQSPRYKVTKRGQDVALRCDPISGHVSLYWYRQALGQGPEFLTYFNYEAQQDKSGLPNDRFSAERPEGSISTLTIQRTEQRDSAMYRCASSLARGSLAETQYFGPGTRLLVL.

In its sample, this clone was seen once. The chain carries TRBV29-1 and TRBJ2-2; 9 positions agree with TRBD1. V gave up 0 bases and J gave up 5 bases; unmatched junction bases: 4. Germline V gene sequence: CDR1 SQVTM, CDR2 ANQGSEA. There are 15 residues in the CDR3. The CDR3 reads CSVEDGGTGTGELFF. The CDR3 DNA reads TGCAGCGTTGAAGATGGGGGGACAGGGACCGGGGAGCTGTTTTTT.

The sample holds a few counts of this clone. This chain links TRBV2 with TRBJ2-3, with 10 bases aligning to TRBD1. Germline CDR1 reads SNHLY; CDR2 reads FYNNEI. Trimming at V came to 6 bases and at J to 6 bases, leaving 6 bases not matched to a gene. There are 14 residues in the CDR3. The DNA for the CDR3 is TGTGCCAGCAGCGGACAGGGGGGATGGGATACGCAGTATTTT. Translating gives CASSGQGGWDTQYF.

This sequence joins TRBV14 and TRBJ1-3, with a weak D call TRBD1 (5 bases). The germline gives CDR1 SGHDN, CDR2 FVKESK. The CDR3 sequence is 16 residues long. Trimming took 1 base from V and 3 from J, leaving 13 bases between them. The CDR3 nucleotides read TGTGCCAGCAGCCAAGTAAGGGGAAGGAGTGGAAACACCATATATTTT. The encoded protein is CASSQVRGRSGNTIYF.

This rearrangement joins TRBV7-9 to TRBJ2-2; 9 positions match TRBD1. This CDR3 has 16 amino acids. Germline CDR1 and CDR2: SEHNR and FQNEAQ (reference sequence). The trim removed 5 bases at V and 7 bases at J, leaving 11 bases unmatched. CDR3 sequence (DNA): TGTGCCAGCAGCGGGGTCGACAGGGGGTATGGCGGGGAGCTGTTTTTT. Its translation is CASSGVDRGYGGELFF.

This clone has a handful of counts. The gene calls are TRBV6-5 and TRBJ1-2; possibly TRBD1 for D (5 bases). This CDR3 is 12 amino acids long. With 3 bases removed from V and 8 bases from J, the gap between germline ends came to 10 bases. CDR1 and CDR2 from the germline V gene are MNHEY and SVGAGI. CDR3 residues: CASSYTGYGYTF. For the CDR3, the DNA is TGTGCCAGCAGTTATACAGGCTACGGCTACACCTTC.

The rearrangement uses TRBV21-1 and TRBJ1-5. TRBV21-1 is annotated as a pseudogene. This CDR3 is 17 amino acids long. The CDR3 nucleotides read TGTGCCAGCAGCACGACCGCCGGAGGCAGTTTGTTATTCCCCCAGCATTTT. This encodes CASSTTAGGSLLFPQHF.